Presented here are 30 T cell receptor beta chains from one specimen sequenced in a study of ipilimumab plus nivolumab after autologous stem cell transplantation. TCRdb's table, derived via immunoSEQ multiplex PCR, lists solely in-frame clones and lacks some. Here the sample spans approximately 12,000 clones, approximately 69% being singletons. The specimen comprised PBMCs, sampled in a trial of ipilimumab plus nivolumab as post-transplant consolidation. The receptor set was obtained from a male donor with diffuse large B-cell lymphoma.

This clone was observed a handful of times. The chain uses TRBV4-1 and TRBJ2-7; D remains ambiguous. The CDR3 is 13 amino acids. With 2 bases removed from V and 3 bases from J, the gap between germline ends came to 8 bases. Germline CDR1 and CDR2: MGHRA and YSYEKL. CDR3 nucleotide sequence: TGCGCCAGCAGCCAACTAGTTCTCTACGAGCAGTACTTC. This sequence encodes CASSQLVLYEQYF.

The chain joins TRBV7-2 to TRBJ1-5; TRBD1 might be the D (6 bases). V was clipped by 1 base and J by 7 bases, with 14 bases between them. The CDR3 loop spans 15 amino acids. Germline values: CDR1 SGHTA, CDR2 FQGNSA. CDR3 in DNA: TGTGCCAGCAGCTTAGAAGGTTCCGGGGGCCAGCCCCAGCATTTT. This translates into CASSLEGSGGQPQHF.

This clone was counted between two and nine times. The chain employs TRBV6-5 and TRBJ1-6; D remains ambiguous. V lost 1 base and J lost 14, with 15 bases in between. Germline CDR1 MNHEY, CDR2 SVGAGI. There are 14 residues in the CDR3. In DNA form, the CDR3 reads TGTGCCAGCAGTTACTTCAAGGCGCGAGAGGCCCTCCACTTT. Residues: CASSYFKAREALHF.

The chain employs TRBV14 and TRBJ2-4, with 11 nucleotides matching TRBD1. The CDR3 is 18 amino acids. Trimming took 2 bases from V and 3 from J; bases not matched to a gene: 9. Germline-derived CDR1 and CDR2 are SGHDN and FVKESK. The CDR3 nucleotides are TGTGCCAGCAGCCAATCCTTTGCCGGGACAGGGGGCAAAAACATTCAGTACTTC. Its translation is CASSQSFAGTGGKNIQYF.

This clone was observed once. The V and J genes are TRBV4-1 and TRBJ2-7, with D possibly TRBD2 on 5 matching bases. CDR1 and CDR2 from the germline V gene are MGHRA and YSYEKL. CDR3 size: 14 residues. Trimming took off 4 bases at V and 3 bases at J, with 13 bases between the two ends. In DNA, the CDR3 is TGCGCCAGCAGCCCAAGCGGCACATTCTACGAGCAGTACTTC. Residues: CASSPSGTFYEQYF.

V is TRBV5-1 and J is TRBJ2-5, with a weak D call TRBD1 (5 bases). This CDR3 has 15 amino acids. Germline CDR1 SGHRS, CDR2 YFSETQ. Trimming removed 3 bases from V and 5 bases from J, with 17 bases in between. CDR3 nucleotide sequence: TGCGCCAGCAGCTCAACGACAGTGCTGGCGGAGACCCAGTACTTC. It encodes CASSSTTVLAETQYF.

CDR3 DNA: TGTGCCAGCAGTGGACGGGCAGCCTACGAGCAGTACTTC. It codes for CASSGRAAYEQYF. The J gene is TRBJ2-7, the V gene TRBV2; D remains unclear. V lost 4 bases to trimming and J lost 2 bases, with 9 bases between them. CDR3 length: 13 residues. CDR1 and CDR2 from the germline V gene are SNHLY and FYNNEI.

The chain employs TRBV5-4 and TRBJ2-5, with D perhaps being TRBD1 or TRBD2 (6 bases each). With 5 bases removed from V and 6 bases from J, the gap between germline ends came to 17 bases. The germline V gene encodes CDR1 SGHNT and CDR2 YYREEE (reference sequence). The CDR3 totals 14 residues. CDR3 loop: CASSLMGGAQTQYF. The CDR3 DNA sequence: TGTGCCAGCAGTTTAATGGGGGGCGCGCAGACCCAGTACTTC. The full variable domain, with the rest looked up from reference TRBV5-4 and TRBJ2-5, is ETGVTQSPTHLIKTRGQQVTLRCSSQSGHNTVSWYQQALGQGPQFIFQYYREEENGRGNFPPRFSGLQFPNYSSELNVNALELDDSALYLCASSLMGGAQTQYFGPGTRLLVL.

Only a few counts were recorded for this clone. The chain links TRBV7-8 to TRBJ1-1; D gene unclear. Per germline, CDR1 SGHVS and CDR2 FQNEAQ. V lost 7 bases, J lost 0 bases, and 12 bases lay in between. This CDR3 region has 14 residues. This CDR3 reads CASKPDGLNTEAFF. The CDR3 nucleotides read TGTGCCAGCAAACCGGACGGATTGAACACTGAAGCTTTCTTT.

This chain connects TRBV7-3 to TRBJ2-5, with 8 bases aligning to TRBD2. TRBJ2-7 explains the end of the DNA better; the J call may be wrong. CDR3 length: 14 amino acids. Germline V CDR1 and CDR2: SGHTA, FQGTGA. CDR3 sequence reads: CASSPPGGTYEQYF. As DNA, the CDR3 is TGTGCCAGCAGCCCCCCGGGAGGGACATACGAGCAGTACTTC.

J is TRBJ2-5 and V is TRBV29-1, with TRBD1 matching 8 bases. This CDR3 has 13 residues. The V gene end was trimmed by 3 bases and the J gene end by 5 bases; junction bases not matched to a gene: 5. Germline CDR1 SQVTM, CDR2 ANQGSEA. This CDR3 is CSVEVRGPETQYF. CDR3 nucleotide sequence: TGCAGCGTTGAGGTCAGGGGGCCGGAGACCCAGTACTTC.

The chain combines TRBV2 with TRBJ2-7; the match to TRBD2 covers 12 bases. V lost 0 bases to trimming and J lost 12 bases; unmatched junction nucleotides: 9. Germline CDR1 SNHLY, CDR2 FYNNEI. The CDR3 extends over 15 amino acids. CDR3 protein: CASSEARTSGAPRYF. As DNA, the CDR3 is TGTGCCAGCAGTGAAGCCCGGACTAGCGGGGCCCCTCGGTACTTC.

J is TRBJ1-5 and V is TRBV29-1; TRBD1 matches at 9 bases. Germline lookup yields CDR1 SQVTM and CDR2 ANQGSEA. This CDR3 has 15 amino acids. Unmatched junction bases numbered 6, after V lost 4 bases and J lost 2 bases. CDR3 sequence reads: CSVAQGALGNQPQHF. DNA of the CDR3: TGCAGCGTTGCACAGGGGGCCCTAGGCAATCAGCCCCAGCATTTT.

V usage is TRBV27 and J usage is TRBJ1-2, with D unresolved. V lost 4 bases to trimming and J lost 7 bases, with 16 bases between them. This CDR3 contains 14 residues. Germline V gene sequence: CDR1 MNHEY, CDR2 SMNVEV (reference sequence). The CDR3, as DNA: TGTGCCAGCAGTTCCGATCACTCCCCGGGTGGCTACACCTTC. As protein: CASSSDHSPGGYTF.

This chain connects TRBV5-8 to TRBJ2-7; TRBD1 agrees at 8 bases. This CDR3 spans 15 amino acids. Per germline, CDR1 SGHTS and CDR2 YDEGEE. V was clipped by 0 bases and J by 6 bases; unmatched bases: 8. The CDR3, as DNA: TGTGCCAGCAGCTTGGGTGCGGACAGGGTTGGCGAGCAGTACTTC. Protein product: CASSLGADRVGEQYF.

The CDR3 loop reads CASTPGGPTNTQYF. In nucleotides, the CDR3 is TGCGCCAGCACCCCGGGGGGGCCAACAAATACGCAGTATTTT. The gene calls are TRBV5-1 and TRBJ2-3; TRBD2 matches at 8 bases. Germline V gene sequence: CDR1 SGHRS, CDR2 YFSETQ. Trimming at V came to 6 bases and at J to 7 bases, leaving 10 bases not matched to a gene. The CDR3 is made up of 14 amino acids.

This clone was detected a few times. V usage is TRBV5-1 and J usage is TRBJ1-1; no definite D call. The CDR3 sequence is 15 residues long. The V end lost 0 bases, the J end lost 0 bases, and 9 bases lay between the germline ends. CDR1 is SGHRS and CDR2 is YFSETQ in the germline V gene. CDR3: CASSLAAGMNTEAFF. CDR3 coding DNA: TGCGCCAGCAGCTTGGCGGCGGGAATGAACACTGAAGCTTTCTTT.

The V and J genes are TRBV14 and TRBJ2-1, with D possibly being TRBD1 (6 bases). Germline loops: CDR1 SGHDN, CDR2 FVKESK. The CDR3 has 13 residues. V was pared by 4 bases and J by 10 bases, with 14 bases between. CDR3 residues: CASSLLIRGEQFF. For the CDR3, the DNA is TGTGCCAGCAGCCTATTAATCAGGGGCGAGCAGTTCTTC.

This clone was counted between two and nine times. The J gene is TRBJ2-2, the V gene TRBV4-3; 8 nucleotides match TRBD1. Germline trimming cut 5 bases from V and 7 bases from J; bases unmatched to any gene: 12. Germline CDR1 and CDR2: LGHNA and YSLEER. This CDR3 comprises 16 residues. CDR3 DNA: TGCGCCAGCAGCAGTGTTCAGGGGGCGCCGGGCGGGGAGCTGTTTTTT. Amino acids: CASSSVQGAPGGELFF.

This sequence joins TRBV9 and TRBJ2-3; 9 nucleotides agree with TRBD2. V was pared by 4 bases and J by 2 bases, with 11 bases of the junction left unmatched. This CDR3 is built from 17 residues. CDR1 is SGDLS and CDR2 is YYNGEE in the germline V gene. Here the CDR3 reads CASSRGGGATFTDTQYF. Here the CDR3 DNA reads TGTGCCAGCAGCCGAGGCGGGGGGGCCACATTCACAGATACGCAGTATTTT.

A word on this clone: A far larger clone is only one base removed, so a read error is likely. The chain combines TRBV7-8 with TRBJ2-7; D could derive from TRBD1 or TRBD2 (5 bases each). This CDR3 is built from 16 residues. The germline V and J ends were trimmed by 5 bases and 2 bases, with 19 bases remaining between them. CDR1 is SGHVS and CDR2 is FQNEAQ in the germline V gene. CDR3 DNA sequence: TGTGCCAGCAGCCTTGACCTCATGACAGCGGCCTACGAGCAGTACTTC. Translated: CASSLDLMTAAYEQYF.

The CDR3 bases are TGTGCCAGCAGCCCCATCGGGAATGCAGATACGCAGTATTTT. Translation: CASSPIGNADTQYF. The chain couples TRBV7-3 to TRBJ2-3, with D maybe TRBD2 (5 bases). CDR3 length: 14 amino acids. In germline, CDR1 is SGHTA, CDR2 FQGTGA. V dropped 5 bases and J dropped 4 bases, with 13 bases sitting between them.

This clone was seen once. The CDR3 DNA sequence: TGTGCCAGCAGCTTAGGTTTGGGGGGGATCGCTGAAGCTTTCTTT. Translated: CASSLGLGGIAEAFF. J is TRBJ1-1 and V is TRBV7-8; possibly TRBD1 for D (5 bases). Trimming pared 1 base from V and 6 bases from J, leaving 15 bases between. Germline assignment: CDR1 SGHVS and CDR2 FQNEAQ. CDR3 size: 15 residues.

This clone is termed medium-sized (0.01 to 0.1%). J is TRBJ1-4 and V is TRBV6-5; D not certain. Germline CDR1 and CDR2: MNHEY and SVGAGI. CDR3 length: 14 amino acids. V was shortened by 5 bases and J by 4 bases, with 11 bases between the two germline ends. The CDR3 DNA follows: TGTGCCAGCAGTGCTGTTTCGGGTAATGAAAAACTGTTTTTT. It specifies CASSAVSGNEKLFF.

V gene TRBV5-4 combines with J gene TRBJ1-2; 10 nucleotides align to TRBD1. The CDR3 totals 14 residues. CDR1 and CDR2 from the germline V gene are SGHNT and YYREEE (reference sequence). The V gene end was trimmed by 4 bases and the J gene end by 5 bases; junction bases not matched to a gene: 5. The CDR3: CASSQEGQGYGYTF. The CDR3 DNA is TGTGCCAGCAGCCAAGAGGGACAGGGGTATGGCTACACCTTC.

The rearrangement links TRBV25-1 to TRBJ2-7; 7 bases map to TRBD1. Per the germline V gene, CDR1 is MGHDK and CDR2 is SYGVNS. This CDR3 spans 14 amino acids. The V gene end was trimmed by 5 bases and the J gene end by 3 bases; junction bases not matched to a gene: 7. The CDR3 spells CASSRTGLNYEQYF. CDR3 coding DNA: TGTGCCAGCAGTAGGACAGGATTAAACTACGAGCAGTACTTC.

The CDR3 reads CSVEGLAGVNEQYF. Written as DNA, the CDR3 is TGCAGCGTTGAAGGACTAGCGGGAGTCAACGAGCAGTACTTC. This chain connects TRBV29-1 to TRBJ2-5, with 12 nucleotides matching TRBD2. The J call is uncertain, as TRBJ2-7 better fits the DNA end. Germline V gives CDR1 SQVTM, CDR2 ANQGSEA. The CDR3 length is 14 residues.

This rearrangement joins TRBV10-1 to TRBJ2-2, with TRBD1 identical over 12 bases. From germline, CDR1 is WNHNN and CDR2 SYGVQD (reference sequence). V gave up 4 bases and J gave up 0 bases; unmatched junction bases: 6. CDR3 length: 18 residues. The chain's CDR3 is CASSGGQGAASNTGELFF. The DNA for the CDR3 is TGCGCCAGCAGTGGGGGACAGGGGGCGGCCTCGAACACCGGGGAGCTGTTTTTT.

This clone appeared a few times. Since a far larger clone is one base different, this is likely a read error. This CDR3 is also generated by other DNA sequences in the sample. The CDR3 reads CASSGGGNGGNTEAFF. CDR3 nucleotides: TGTGCCAGCAGCGGAGGGGGAAACGGGGGGAACACTGAAGCTTTCTTT. The chain uses TRBV9 and TRBJ1-1; weak D call: TRBD1 (6 bases). V was clipped by 3 bases and J by 1 base, with 16 bases between them. Germline values: CDR1 SGDLS, CDR2 YYNGEE. The CDR3 consists of 16 residues.

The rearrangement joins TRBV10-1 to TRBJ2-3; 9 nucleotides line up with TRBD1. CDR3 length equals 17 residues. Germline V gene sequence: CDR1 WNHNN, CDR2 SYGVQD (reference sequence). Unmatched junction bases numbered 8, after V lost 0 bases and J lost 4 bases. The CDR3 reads CASSESGGGQGPDTQYF. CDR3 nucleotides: TGCGCCAGCAGTGAGTCGGGAGGGGGACAGGGACCAGATACGCAGTATTTT.